This TCR beta chain was recorded in a study of spatial heterogeneity in lung cancer. TCRdb reprocessed the 5' RACE reads with MiXCR, giving one entry per CDR3 protein. The sample carries 35,000 to 50,000 distinct CDR3 sequences, 3.1% recorded once. This clonotype was found many times. The sample's time point: sample taken at primary tumor resection. From tumor, nontumor lung or frozen PBMC, whole RNA was taken unsorted for sequencing. V was clipped by 4 bases and J by 5 bases, with 10 bases between them. Per germline, CDR1 SGHRS and CDR2 YFSETQ. CDR3 length: 13 amino acids. The material sequenced was normal lung tissue next to the tumor, taken at surgery. This TCR was sampled from a male donor with early-stage non-small cell lung cancer. The chain links TRBV5-1 to TRBJ2-1; maybe TRBD1 (5 bases). CDR3 bases: TGCGCCAGCAGCGTGGACACTGACAATGAGCAGTTCTTC. Residues: CASSVDTDNEQFF.